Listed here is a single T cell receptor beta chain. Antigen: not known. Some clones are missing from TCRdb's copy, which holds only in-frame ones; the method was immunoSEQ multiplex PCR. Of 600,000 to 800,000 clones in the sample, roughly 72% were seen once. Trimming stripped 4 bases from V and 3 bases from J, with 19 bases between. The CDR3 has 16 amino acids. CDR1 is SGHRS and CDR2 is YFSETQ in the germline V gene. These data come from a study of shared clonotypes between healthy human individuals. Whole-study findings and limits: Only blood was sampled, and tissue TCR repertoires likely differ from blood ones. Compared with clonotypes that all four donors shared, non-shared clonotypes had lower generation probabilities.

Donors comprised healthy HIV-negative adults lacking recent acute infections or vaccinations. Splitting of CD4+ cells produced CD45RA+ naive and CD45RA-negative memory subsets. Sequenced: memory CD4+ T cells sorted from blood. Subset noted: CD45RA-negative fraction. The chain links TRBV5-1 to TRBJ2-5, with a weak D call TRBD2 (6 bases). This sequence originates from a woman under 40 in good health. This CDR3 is CASSPGSGTTEETQYF. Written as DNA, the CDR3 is TGCGCCAGCAGCCCGGGTAGCGGAACTACGGAAGAGACCCAGTACTTC.